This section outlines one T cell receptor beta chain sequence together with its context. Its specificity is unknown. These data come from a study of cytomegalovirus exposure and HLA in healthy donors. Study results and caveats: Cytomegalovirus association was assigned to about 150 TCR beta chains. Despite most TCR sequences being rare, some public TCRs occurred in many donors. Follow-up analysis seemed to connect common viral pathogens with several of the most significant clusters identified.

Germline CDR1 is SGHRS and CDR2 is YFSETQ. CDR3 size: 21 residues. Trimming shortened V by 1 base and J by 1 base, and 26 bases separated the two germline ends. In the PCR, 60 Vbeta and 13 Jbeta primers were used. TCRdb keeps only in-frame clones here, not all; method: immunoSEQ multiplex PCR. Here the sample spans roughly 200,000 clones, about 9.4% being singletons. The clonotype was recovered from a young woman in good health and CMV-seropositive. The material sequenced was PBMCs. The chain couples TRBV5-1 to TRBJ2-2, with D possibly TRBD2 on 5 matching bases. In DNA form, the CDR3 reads TGCGCCAGCAGCTTGCGACCTGAGAGTTTACTAGTAAGGGTGAACACCGGGGAGCTGTTTTTT. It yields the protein CASSLRPESLLVRVNTGELFF.